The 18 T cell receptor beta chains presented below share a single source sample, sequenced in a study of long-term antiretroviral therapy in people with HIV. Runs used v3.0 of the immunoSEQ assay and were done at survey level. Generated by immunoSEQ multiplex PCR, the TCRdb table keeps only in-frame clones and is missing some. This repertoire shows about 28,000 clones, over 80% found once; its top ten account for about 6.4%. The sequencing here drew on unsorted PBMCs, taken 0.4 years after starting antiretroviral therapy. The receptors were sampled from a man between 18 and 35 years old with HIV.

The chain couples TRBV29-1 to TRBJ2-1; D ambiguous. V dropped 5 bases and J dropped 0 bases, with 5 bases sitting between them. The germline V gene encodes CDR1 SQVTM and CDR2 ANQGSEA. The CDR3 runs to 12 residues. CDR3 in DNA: TGCAGCGTTTATAGCTCCTACAATGAGCAGTTCTTC. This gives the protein CSVYSSYNEQFF.

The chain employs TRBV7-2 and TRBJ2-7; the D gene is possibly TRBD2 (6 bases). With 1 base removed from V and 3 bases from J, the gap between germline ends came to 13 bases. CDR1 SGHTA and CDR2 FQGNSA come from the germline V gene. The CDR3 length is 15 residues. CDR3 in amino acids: CASSLGIGSIYEQYF. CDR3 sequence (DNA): TGTGCCAGCAGCTTAGGGATCGGGAGTATCTACGAGCAGTACTTC.

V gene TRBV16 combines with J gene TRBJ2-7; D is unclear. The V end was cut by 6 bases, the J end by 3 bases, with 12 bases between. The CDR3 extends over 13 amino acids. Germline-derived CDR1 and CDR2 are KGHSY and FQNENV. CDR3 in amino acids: CASSLSQLYEQYF. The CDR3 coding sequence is TGTGCCAGCAGTCTTTCACAGCTCTACGAGCAGTACTTC.

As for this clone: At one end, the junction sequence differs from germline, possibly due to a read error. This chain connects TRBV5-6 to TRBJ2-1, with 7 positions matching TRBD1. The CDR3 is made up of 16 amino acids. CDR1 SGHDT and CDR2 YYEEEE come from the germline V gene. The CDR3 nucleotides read TGTGCCAGCAGCTTTTACCGGGACAGCTCCTACAATGGGCAGTTCTTC. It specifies CASSFYRDSSYNGQFF.

CDR3 protein: CASSIPERGSNQPQHF. In DNA, the CDR3 is TGTGCCAGTAGTATCCCAGAAAGGGGGAGCAATCAGCCCCAGCATTTT. This chain joins TRBV19 and TRBJ1-5; D is perhaps TRBD1 (6 bases). From germline, CDR1 is LNHDA and CDR2 SQIVND (reference sequence). Trimming removed 3 bases from V and 1 base from J, with 13 bases in between. The CDR3 runs 16 residues.

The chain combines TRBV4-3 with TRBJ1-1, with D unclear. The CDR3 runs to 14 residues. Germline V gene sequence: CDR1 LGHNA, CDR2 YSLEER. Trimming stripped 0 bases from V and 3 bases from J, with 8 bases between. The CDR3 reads CASSQDPRYTEAFF. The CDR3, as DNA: TGCGCCAGCAGCCAAGACCCTAGGTACACTGAAGCTTTCTTT.

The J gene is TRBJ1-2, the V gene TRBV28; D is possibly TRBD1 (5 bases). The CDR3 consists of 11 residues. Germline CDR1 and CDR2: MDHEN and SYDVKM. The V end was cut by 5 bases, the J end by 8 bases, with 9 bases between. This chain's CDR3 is CASSRGWGYTF. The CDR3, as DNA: TGTGCCAGCAGTAGGGGATGGGGCTACACCTTC.

For the CDR3, the DNA is TGTGCCAGCAGTGACGGGGAAGCGAATCAGCCCCAGCATTTT. This sequence encodes CASSDGEANQPQHF. The chain carries TRBV6-1 and TRBJ1-5; no clear D gene. The CDR3 is 14 residues long. V was clipped by 3 bases and J by 4 bases, with 10 bases between them. The germline CDR1 and CDR2 sequences are MNHNS and SASEGT.

In nucleotides, the CDR3 is TGTGCCAGTAATCTGGGACTTAGCACAGATACGCAGTATTTT. It translates to CASNLGLSTDTQYF. V is TRBV19 and J is TRBJ2-3; D possibly corresponds to TRBD2 (6 bases). Germline CDR1 is LNHDA and CDR2 is SQIVND (reference sequence). Trimming shortened V by 7 bases and J by 0 bases, and 11 bases separated the two germline ends. CDR3 size: 14 residues.

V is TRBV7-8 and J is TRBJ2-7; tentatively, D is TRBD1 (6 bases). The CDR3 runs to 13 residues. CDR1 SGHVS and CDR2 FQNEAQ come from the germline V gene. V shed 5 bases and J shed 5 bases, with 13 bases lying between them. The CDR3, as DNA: TGTGCCAGCAGCCCGGGGCAGGGGAACGAGCAGTACTTC. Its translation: CASSPGQGNEQYF.

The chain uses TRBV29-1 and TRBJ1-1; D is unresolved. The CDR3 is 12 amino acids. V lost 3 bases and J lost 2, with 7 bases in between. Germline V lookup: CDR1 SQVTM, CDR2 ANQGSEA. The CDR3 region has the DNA TGCAGCGTTGAGCGGTATAACACTGAAGCTTTCTTT. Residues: CSVERYNTEAFF.

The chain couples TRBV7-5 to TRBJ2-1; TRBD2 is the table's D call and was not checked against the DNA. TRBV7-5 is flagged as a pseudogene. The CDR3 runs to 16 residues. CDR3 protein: CARSLATSGRDDEQFF. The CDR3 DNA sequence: TGTGCCAGAAGCTTAGCGACTAGCGGGAGGGATGATGAGCAGTTCTTC.

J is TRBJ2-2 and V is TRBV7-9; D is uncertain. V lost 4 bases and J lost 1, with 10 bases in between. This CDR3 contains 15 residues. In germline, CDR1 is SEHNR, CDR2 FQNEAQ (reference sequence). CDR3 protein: CASSSPAENTGELFF. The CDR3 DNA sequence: TGTGCCAGCAGCTCGCCGGCGGAGAACACCGGGGAGCTGTTTTTT.

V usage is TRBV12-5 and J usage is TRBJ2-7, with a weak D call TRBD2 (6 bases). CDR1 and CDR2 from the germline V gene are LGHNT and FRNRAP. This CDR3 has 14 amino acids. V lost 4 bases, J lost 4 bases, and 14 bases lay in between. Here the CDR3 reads CASGSPVGGYEQYF. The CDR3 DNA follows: TGTGCTAGTGGTTCCCCCGTGGGGGGTTACGAGCAGTACTTC.

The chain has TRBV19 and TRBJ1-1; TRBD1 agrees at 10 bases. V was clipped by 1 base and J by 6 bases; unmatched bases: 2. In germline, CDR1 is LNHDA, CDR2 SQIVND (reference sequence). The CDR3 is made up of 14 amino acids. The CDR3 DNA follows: TGTGCCAGTAGTATAGGGGGGACAGGGGCTGAAGCTTTCTTT. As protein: CASSIGGTGAEAFF.

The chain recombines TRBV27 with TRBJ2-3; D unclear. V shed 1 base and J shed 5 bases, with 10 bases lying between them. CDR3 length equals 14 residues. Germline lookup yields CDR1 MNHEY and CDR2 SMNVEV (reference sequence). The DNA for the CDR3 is TGTGCCAGCAGTTTATATGGAGTGGGAGATACGCAGTATTTT. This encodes CASSLYGVGDTQYF.

CDR3 protein: CATSSGGEQYF. The CDR3, as DNA: TGTGCCACCAGCAGCGGGGGGGAGCAGTACTTC. The chain carries TRBV15 and TRBJ2-7, with 7 bases aligning to TRBD2. The V gene end was trimmed by 3 bases and the J gene end by 7 bases; junction bases not matched to a gene: 0. This CDR3 has 11 amino acids. Germline lookup yields CDR1 LNHNV and CDR2 YYDKDF (reference sequence).

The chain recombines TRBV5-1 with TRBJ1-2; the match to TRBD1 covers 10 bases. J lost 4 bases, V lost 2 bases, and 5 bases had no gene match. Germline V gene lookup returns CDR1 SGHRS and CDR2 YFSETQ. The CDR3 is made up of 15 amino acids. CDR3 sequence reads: CASSFYRDRGYGYTF. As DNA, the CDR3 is TGCGCCAGCAGCTTTTACCGGGACAGGGGCTATGGCTACACCTTC. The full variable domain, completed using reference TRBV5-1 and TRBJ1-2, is KAGVTQTPRYLIKTRGQQVTLSCSPISGHRSVSWYQQTPGQGLQFLFEYFSETQRNKGNFPGRFSGRQFSNSRSEMNVSTLELGDSALYLCASSFYRDRGYGYTFGSGTRLTVV.